This T cell receptor (beta chain) was sequenced for a study of T cell clones after liver transplantation (dated by TCRdb to between 2018 and 2021). In terms of the full investigation: ITN030ST, the source of the samples, was a randomized trial that attempted immunosuppression withdrawal within 2 years of liver transplantation. Until randomization at 12-24 months post-transplant, subjects were given standard immunosuppression, with no induction therapy. Donor-reactive T cell clones were identified using TCRbeta sequencing after a pre-transplant mixed lymphocyte reaction and were then followed in post-transplant blood. As an antigen-independent comparator for the donor-reactive sequences, third party-reactive TCRbeta sequences from pre-transplant MLRs were identified as well. Blood samples were collected pre-transplant, pre-randomization before withdrawal, and post-randomization after either full withdrawal or failed withdrawal. Of the eight recipients, three were HCV-positive, while the remaining recipients had been transplanted for non-autoimmune, non-viral indications. Tolerance was defined as complete immunosuppression withdrawal for at least one year with no rise in liver enzymes beyond twice the upper limit of normal. Of the 8 liver transplant recipients making up the studied cohort, 3 were classified as tolerant and 5 as non-tolerant. Here is what the overall study found, with its caveats: Conclusions were preliminary, limited by small, heterogeneous patient numbers and non-standardized post-transplant time points. Donor-reactive sequences declined more than third party-reactive ones, suggesting partial antigen-specific deletion unrelated to withdrawal success. Once repertoire turnover was taken into account, donor-reactive detection showed a significant reduction for CD4 in 7 of 8 subjects and for CD8 in 8 of 8. In most of the 8 subjects, circulating donor-reactive CD4 TCRbeta sequences decreased significantly after transplant, regardless of tolerance or HCV status. Low numbers of available donor cells limited the measurable donor-reactive repertoire in a couple of subjects. Because no allograft tissue specimens were available, donor-reactive T cells may have migrated into the graft instead of being deleted.

CDR1 and CDR2 are read off the germline V gene as KGHSH and LQKENI. The cysteine opens and the phenylalanine closes a CDR3 of 15 amino acids. This entry keeps only the CDR3 DNA: 45 bases, framed from base 1. From V the trimming removes 4 bases and from J it removes 3 bases, while the gene matches leave 7 bases of the junction unaccounted for. To note about this clone: Its antigen has not been determined. Base qualities are missing; no much larger clone stands one base away.

Thawed unstimulated PBMCs were stained for CD3, CD4 and CD8 and FACS-sorted into CD3+CD4+ and CD3+CD8+ populations. Each of the 8 studied subjects was randomized to immunosuppression withdrawal. The Qiagen DNeasy Blood and Tissue Kit was used for genomic DNA isolation. High-throughput TCRbeta CDR3 sequencing of frozen genomic DNA was performed by immunoSEQ, including PCR amplification, mapping, bias correction and internal controls. Processing in the source paper ran as follows. Only productive rearrangements were retained, and each unique TCRbeta sequence was defined by its CDR3 nucleotide sequence together with its V and J gene. For a sequence to be called donor-reactive, it needed a frequency of at least 0.01% and at least 5-fold expansion in CFSE-low cells compared with unstimulated pre-transplant cells. Per-subject minimum frequency thresholds, based on the lowest-template unstimulated sample, ensured at least 90% detection power. Jensen-Shannon divergence between the top 1000 TCRbeta sequences post- versus pre-transplant served as the measure of repertoire turnover. Changes in detection of donor-reactive sequences were tested with two-sided Fisher's exact tests. What TCRdb holds here is the immuneACCESS table cut down to in-frame rearrangements. Part of the clones is not present; checked against another copy, under half of the missing clones reflect an unresolved V gene, and the others are unexplained. D and trimming were read from the DNA, whereas the V and J calls and clone size are those reported in that table. The sample contains fewer than 110,000 clones, about 80% of them found a single time. Roughly 2.8% of the sample is in the top ten clones.

Recombination connected TRBV18 to TRBJ1-2; a stretch of 8 junction bases matches TRBD1. Source: CD4+ T cells from blood, taken approximately 50 months after liver transplant. The sequence was collected from a human patient who received a liver transplant. Post transplant, some T cells may arise from the graft donor. The bases read TGTGCCAGCTCACAACAGACAGGGGCTGACTATGGCTACACCTTC. Its protein product is CASSQQTGADYGYTF.